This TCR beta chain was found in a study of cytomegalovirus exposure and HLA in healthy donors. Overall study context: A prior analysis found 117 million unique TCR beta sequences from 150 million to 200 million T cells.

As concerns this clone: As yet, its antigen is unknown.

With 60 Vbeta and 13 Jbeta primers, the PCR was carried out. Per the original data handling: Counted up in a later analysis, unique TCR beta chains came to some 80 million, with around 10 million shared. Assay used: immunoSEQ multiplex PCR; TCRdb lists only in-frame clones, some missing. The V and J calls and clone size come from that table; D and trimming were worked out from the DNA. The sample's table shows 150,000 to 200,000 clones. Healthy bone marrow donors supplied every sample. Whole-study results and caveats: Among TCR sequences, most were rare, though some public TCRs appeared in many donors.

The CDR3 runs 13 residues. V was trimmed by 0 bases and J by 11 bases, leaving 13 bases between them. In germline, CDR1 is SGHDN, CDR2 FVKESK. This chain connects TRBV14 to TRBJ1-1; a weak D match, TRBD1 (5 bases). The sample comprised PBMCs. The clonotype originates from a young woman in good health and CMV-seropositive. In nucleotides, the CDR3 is TGTGCCAGCAGCCAAGAACTTAAGGGGAAGGCTTTCTTT. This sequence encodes CASSQELKGKAFF.